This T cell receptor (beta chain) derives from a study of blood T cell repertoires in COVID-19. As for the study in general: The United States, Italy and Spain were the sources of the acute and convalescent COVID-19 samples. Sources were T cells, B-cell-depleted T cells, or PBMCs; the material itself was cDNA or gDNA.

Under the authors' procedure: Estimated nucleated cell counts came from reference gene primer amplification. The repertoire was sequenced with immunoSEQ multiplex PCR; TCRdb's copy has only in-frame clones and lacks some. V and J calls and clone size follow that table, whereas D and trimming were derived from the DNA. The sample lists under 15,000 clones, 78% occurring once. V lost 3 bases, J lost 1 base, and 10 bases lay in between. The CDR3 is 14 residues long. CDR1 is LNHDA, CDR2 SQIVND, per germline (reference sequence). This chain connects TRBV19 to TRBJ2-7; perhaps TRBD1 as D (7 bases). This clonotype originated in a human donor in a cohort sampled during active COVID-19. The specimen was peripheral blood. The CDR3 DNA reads TGTGCCAGTAGTATTGCGGGACAGTCCTACGAGCAGTACTTC. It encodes CASSIAGQSYEQYF.